Listed here are 6 T cell receptor beta chains from one sample, sequenced in a study of T cell responses to AZD1222 COVID-19 vaccine. TCRdb's table, derived via immunoSEQ multiplex PCR, lists solely in-frame clones and lacks some. This table holds 90,000 to 110,000 clones, approximately 85% found once. Here the sequenced sample was peripheral blood, taken on day 0 of MenACWY control vaccination. The origin of the receptors is an adult in good health.

This sequence joins TRBV5-1 and TRBJ1-2; D might be TRBD1 (5 bases). The length of the CDR3 is 14 residues. CDR1 is SGHRS and CDR2 is YFSETQ in the germline V gene. V lost 5 bases and J 4 bases, leaving 15 bases between the germline ends. Written as DNA, the CDR3 is TGCGCCAGCAGTCCGCCGGGGGTGGGCTATGGCTACACCTTC. Its translation: CASSPPGVGYGYTF. Full variable domain (missing parts from reference TRBV5-1 and TRBJ1-2): KAGVTQTPRYLIKTRGQQVTLSCSPISGHRSVSWYQQTPGQGLQFLFEYFSETQRNKGNFPGRFSGRQFSNSRSEMNVSTLELGDSALYLCASSPPGVGYGYTFGSGTRLTVV.

This chain links TRBV24-1 with TRBJ2-7; tentative D call: TRBD1 (6 bases). The CDR3 contains 13 residues. Germline loops: CDR1 KGHDR, CDR2 SFDVKD. V lost 9 bases and J lost 0, with 11 bases in between. The CDR3 DNA is TGTGCCACCGGACAGTCTCACTCCTACGAGCAGTACTTC. Translating it yields CATGQSHSYEQYF.

The genes are TRBV12-3 or TRBV12-4 and TRBJ2-1; 7 bases agree with TRBD2. This CDR3 region has 13 residues. The trim removed 3 bases at V and 6 bases at J, leaving 2 bases unmatched. CDR3 region: CASSLREGNEQFF. Written as DNA, the CDR3 is TGTGCCAGCAGTTTGAGGGAGGGCAATGAGCAGTTCTTC.

The genes are TRBV5-6 and TRBJ1-4, with D perhaps TRBD1 (5 bases). This CDR3 spans 15 amino acids. Germline V gene lookup returns CDR1 SGHDT and CDR2 YYEEEE. The germline V and J ends were trimmed by 4 bases and 7 bases, with 17 bases remaining between them. The CDR3 reads CASSGLHRFGEKLFF. As DNA, the CDR3 is TGTGCCAGCAGCGGCCTACACAGGTTCGGTGAAAAACTGTTTTTT.

This clone was counted a few times. The chain links TRBV7-2 to TRBJ1-3; 8 bases map to TRBD1. Germline CDR1 is SGHTA and CDR2 is FQGNSA. Germline trimming cut 5 bases from V and 4 bases from J; bases unmatched to any gene: 7. The CDR3 consists of 15 residues. The CDR3 loop reads CASSAQGAPGNTIYF. In DNA form, the CDR3 reads TGTGCCAGCAGCGCGCAGGGGGCGCCGGGAAACACCATATATTTT.

This rearrangement joins TRBV7-8 to TRBJ1-3, with 7 bases lining up with TRBD1. The CDR3 has 14 residues. CDR1 is SGHVS and CDR2 is FQNEAQ in the germline V gene. V was pared by 5 bases and J by 3 bases, with 4 bases of the junction left unmatched. In DNA form, the CDR3 reads TGTGCCAGCAGCCGTGACAGGGTTGGAAACACCATATATTTT. Translated, it gives CASSRDRVGNTIYF.